Detailed here is one TCR beta chain. The ends were cut back, 4 bases at V and 1 base at J, with 9 bases in the middle. The CDR3 sequence is 15 residues long. From germline, CDR1 is KGHDR and CDR2 SFDVKD. Original analysis: Reference gene primer amplification yielded estimated nucleated cell counts. Only in-frame clones appear in the TCRdb table, and some are missing; sequencing was by immunoSEQ multiplex PCR. The V and J calls and clone size are taken from that table; D and trimming were inferred from the DNA. The sample carries about 210,000 clones, almost 85% recorded once. The sample originates from a study of blood T cell repertoires in COVID-19. Turning to the study itself: Specimens from acute and convalescent COVID-19 originated in the United States, Italy and Spain. Sources were T cells, B-cell-depleted T cells, or PBMCs; the material itself was cDNA or gDNA.

The sequenced sample consisted of peripheral blood. The V gene is TRBV24-1, the J gene TRBJ2-2; D is perhaps TRBD1 (6 bases). The receptor comes from a woman aged 40 to 55 with acute or convalescent COVID-19. This CDR3 reads CATSDPTGNTGELFF. Here the CDR3 DNA reads TGTGCCACCAGTGACCCGACAGGGAACACCGGGGAGCTGTTTTTT.